This T cell receptor beta chain was identified in a study of shared clonotypes between healthy human individuals. Study summary: A few men and a couple of women, aged 18 to 49, were donors.

The CDR3 is 13 residues long. The V gene's germline CDR1 is SGHTA and CDR2 FQGNSA. Trimming cost V 3 bases and J 0 bases, with 4 bases left between them. Investigators spread the genomic DNA of each subset evenly over several immunoSEQ plates. Unsorted PBMC contributed roughly 320 ng DNA, tens of thousands of T cell genomes, to each replicate PCR. Repertoires were generated with immunoSEQ multiplex PCR, while TCRdb's copy carries only in-frame clones and drops some. In the table there are 400,000 to 600,000 clones, nearly 80% of which are singletons. The receptor comes from a woman between 40 and 55 years old in good health. Some clones in this sample may be carry-over from other donors' samples. The V and J genes are TRBV7-2 and TRBJ2-3; no clear D. Input material: PBMCs. The CDR3 sequence is CASSLPSTDTQYF. The CDR3, as DNA: TGTGCCAGCAGCTTGCCTAGCACAGATACGCAGTATTTT.